This TCR beta chain was captured by sequencing in a study of shared clonotypes between healthy human individuals (dated by TCRdb to 2018 to 2021). Regarding the complete study: A few men and two women, aged 18 to 49 years, made up the cohort. For each donor, CD4 naive and CD4 memory were each run on three plates, CD8 naive on two plates, and CD8 memory on one plate. The study deeply sequenced blood TCR repertoires of five healthy adults to estimate repertoire size and the extent of clonotype sharing between individuals. Different laboratories and diverse techniques were used to prepare libraries and sequence TCR repertoires, to increase sequencing depth and limit assay-specific biases. Each donor's leukapheresis produced roughly between roughly 0.9 and 8.9 billion PBMCs. Beyond this particular receptor, the publication reports: Compared with non-shared clonotypes, clonotypes shared by all four sorted-subset donors had higher generation probabilities. Based on pairwise subsampling, the degree of clonotype sharing among donors was expected to be affected by sequencing depth. Because the study included only a small number of donors, the genetic and exposure-history diversity represented was limited. When a handful of donors were compared, the shared fraction of clonotypes was approximately 5% for naive CD4, more than 3% for naive CD8, about 2.4% for memory CD4, and 0.35% to 0.4% for memory CD8. Estimated clonotype richness was generally larger for naive than for memory subsets. Incomplete sequencing was indicated by rarefaction of sorted-subset datasets, despite the large sequencing depth. Sampling was limited to blood, and TCR repertoires in tissue likely differ from TCR repertoires in blood.

As to this clone: Its target antigen remains unknown. No quality values exist for individual bases; no much larger clone is one base distant.

For the CD8 naive samples, CD45RO-negative cells were positively selected for CCR7, yielding a CD45RA+CCR7+ population from which TemRA cells were excluded. Healthy HIV-negative adults with no recently reported acute infections or vaccinations were included as donors. Only Caucasian adults living in Nashville, Tennessee, USA were represented among the donors. Blood was collected by leukapheresis, and PBMCs were isolated by Ficoll-Histopaque density gradient centrifugation and then cryopreserved in liquid nitrogen vapor phase. Analytical flow cytometry was used to check the purity and quantity of each magnetically sorted T cell population. Genomic DNA was isolated from each sorted fraction and quantified by UV absorbance on a Nanodrop 2000c. TCR CDR3 regions were amplified from genomic DNA by multiplex PCR using the deep immunoSEQ assay. Extracted genomic DNA from each cell subset was spread evenly across all wells of several immunoSEQ 96-well plates, with each plate serving as a replicate. Each replicate PCR for sorted subsets received roughly 0.2 ug genomic DNA, equal to tens of thousands of T cell genomes. Purified libraries were measured with a Qubit 3.0 fluorometer, size-checked on a Bioanalyzer 2100, and measured again with the KAPA Library Quantification kit. Every immunoSEQ 96-well plate was sequenced on a separate single-read 150-cycle Illumina NextSeq 550 flow cell. The study's own analysis went as follows. Because the immunoSEQ output held only junctional sequences and lacked quality scores, the filtering could not match the filtering applied to full-length reads. Sequences were annotated with PyIR, a Python wrapper for IgBLAST v1.9, using IMGT germline references to assign V/J genes and CDR3. Reads were removed for weak V/J assignments (E-value above 1e-6), missing CDR3, stop codons, out-of-frame junctions, or ambiguous translated residues. V3J clonotypes were defined as sequences sharing an identical inferred V gene, J gene, and CDR3 amino acid sequence. To compute the percentage overlap between repertoires, the number of shared unique clonotypes was divided by the size of the smaller repertoire. Richness of each repertoire was evaluated using RTK rarefaction, the Chao1 estimator, and Recon v2.1 estimates of unobserved clonotypes. Generation probabilities were computed with OLGA for all TCRbeta clonotypes obtained by the gDNA method from several donors. Here the immuneACCESS table is served through TCRdb, limited to in-frame sequences with V and J called. Missing clones are a known gap in these copies; in checked studies unresolved V genes cover under half, and the rest lacks a known reason. That table supplies the V and J calls and clone size; D and trimming were determined from the DNA. A total of hundreds of thousands of clones appear in this sample, around 95% of them only once. Of the sample, 0.11% is held by the ten largest clones.

From the cysteine through the phenylalanine, the CDR3 covers 14 amino acids. Just the 42-base CDR3 DNA is kept, in frame starting at base 1. Trimming at the junction amounts to 2 bases on V and 3 bases on J, and the germline ends lie 9 bases apart. For CDR1 and CDR2, the germline V gene lists MDHEN and SYDVKM. The specimen sequenced was naive CD8+ T cells sorted from blood. This specimen's cell subset or site label, interpreted: CD45RA+CCR7+. This TCR was recovered from a woman in her 30s in good health. The chain joins TRBV28 to TRBJ2-3; no D gene call is confident. The CDR3 reads CASSLIGSTDTQYF. The nucleotide sequence reads as follows: TGTGCCAGCAGTTTAATCGGATCGACAGATACGCAGTATTTT.